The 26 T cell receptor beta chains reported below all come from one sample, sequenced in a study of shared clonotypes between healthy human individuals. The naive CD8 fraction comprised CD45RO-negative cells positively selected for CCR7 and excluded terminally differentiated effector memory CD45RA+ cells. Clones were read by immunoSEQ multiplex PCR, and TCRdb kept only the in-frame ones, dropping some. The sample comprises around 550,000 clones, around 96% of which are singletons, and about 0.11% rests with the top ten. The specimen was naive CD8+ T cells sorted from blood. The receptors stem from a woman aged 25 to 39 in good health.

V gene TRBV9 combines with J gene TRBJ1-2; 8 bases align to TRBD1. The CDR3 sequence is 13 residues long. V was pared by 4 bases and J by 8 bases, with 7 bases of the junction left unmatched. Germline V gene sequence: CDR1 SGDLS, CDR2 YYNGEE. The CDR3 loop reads CASSPLGQVGYTF. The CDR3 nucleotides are TGTGCCAGCAGCCCGTTGGGACAGGTCGGCTACACCTTC.

This CDR3 is CASMNPVAGIVNEQFF. CDR3 nucleotides: TGTGCCAGCATGAATCCCGTAGCGGGGATAGTCAATGAGCAGTTCTTC. V usage is TRBV7-8 and J usage is TRBJ2-1; 8 bases fit TRBD2. This CDR3 spans 16 amino acids. Losses at the gene ends were 7 bases for V and 6 bases for J; bases not matched to a gene: 14. Per the germline V gene, CDR1 is SGHVS and CDR2 is FQNEAQ.

CDR3 nucleotides: TGCGCCAGCAGCCAATCATGGACTAGCGGGAGAGAGCACGAGCAGTACTTC. It translates to CASSQSWTSGREHEQYF. V and J are TRBV4-1 and TRBJ2-7, with 13 positions matching TRBD2. The CDR3 consists of 17 residues. Per germline, CDR1 MGHRA and CDR2 YSYEKL. The junction had 9 bases not matched to a gene; V was cut back by 2 bases and J by 5 bases.

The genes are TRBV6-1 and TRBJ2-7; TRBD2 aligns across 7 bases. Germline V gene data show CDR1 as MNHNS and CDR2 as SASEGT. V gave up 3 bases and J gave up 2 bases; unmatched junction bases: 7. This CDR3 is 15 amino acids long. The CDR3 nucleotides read TGTGCCAGCAGTGAGCGGGCGGGAGTGGCCTACGAGCAGTACTTC. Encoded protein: CASSERAGVAYEQYF.

CDR3: CASREGQSYEQYF. In DNA form, the CDR3 reads TGTGCCAGCAGGGAAGGACAGTCCTACGAGCAGTACTTC. The chain has TRBV13 and TRBJ2-7; D is perhaps TRBD1 (6 bases). The CDR3 totals 13 residues. From germline, CDR1 is PRHDT and CDR2 FYEKMQ (reference sequence). V lost 6 bases and J lost 1, with 10 bases in between.

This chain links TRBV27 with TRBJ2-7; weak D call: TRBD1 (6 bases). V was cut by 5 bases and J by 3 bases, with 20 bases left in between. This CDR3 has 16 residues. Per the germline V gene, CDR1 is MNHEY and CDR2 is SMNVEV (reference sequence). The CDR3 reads CASSPRNREPLYEQYF. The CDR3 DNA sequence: TGTGCCAGCAGTCCTAGGAACAGGGAGCCCCTCTACGAGCAGTACTTC.

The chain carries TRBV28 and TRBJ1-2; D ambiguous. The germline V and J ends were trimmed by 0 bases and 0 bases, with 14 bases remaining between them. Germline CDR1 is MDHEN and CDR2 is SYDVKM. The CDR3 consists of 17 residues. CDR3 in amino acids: CASSLWSDVPSNYGYTF. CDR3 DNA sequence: TGTGCCAGCAGTTTATGGTCTGATGTACCATCTAACTATGGCTACACCTTC.

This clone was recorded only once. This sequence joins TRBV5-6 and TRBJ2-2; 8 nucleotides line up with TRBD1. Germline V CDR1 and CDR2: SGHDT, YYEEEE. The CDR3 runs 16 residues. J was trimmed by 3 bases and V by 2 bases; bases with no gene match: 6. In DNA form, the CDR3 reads TGTGCCAGCAGCTTCAGGGGGCTGGGGGACACCGGGGAGCTGTTTTTT. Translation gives CASSFRGLGDTGELFF.

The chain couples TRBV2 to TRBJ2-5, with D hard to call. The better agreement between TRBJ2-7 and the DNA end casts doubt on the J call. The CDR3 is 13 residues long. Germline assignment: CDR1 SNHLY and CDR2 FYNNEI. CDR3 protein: CASSEYLGPEQYF. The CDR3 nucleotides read TGTGCCAGCAGTGAATATCTAGGACCCGAGCAGTACTTC.

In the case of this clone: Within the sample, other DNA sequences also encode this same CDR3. In DNA, the CDR3 is TGTGCCAGCAGTTTGTACAGGGGAAGCAATCAGCCCCAGCATTTT. This gives the protein CASSLYRGSNQPQHF. V and J are TRBV28 and TRBJ1-5; 7 nucleotides agree with TRBD1. There are 15 residues in the CDR3. Trimming removed 3 bases from V and 1 base from J; junction bases left unmatched: 3. The germline V gene encodes CDR1 MDHEN and CDR2 SYDVKM.

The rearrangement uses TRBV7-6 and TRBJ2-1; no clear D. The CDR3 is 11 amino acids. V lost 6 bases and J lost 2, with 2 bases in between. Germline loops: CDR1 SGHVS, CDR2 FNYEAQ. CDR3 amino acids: CASRAYNEQFF. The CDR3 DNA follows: TGTGCCAGCAGGGCCTACAATGAGCAGTTCTTC.

The DNA of the CDR3 is TGTGCCAGCCGACCGGACAGGGGATCGAACACTGAAGCTTTCTTT. This gives the protein CASRPDRGSNTEAFF. V usage is TRBV5-4 and J usage is TRBJ1-1, with 9 bases identical to TRBD1. The CDR3 has 15 amino acids. Germline V gives CDR1 SGHNT, CDR2 YYREEE (reference sequence). Trimming took 7 bases from V and 1 from J; bases not matched to a gene: 8.

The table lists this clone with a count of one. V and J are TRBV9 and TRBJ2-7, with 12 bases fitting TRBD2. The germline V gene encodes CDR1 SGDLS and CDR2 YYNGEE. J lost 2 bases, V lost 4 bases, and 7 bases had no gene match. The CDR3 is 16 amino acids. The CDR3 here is CASSPRTSGTPYEQYF. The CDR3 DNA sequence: TGTGCCAGCAGCCCTCGGACTAGCGGGACCCCCTACGAGCAGTACTTC.

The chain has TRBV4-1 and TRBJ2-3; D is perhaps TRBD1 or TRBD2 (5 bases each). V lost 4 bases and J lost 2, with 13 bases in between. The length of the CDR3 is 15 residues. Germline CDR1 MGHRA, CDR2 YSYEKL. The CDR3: CASSRIGTVTDTQYF. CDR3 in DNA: TGCGCCAGCAGCCGAATCGGGACCGTCACAGATACGCAGTATTTT.

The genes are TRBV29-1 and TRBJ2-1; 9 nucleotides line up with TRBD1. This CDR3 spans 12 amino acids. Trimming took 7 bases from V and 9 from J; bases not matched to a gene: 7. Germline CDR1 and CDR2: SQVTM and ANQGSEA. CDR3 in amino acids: CSARTGDGEQFF. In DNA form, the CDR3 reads TGCAGCGCCCGGACAGGGGATGGTGAGCAGTTCTTC.

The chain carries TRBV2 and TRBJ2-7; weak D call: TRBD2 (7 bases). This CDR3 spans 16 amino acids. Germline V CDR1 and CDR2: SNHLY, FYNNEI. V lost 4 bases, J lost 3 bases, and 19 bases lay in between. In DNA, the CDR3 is TGTGCCAGCAGTGTGGGCCCTACAGGGAGGGACTACGAGCAGTACTTC. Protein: CASSVGPTGRDYEQYF.

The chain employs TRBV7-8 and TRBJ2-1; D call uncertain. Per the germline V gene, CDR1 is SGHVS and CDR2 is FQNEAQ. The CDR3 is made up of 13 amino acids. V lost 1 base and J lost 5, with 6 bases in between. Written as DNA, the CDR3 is TGTGCCAGCAGCTTAGACAGAAACAATGAGCAGTTCTTC. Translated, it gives CASSLDRNNEQFF.

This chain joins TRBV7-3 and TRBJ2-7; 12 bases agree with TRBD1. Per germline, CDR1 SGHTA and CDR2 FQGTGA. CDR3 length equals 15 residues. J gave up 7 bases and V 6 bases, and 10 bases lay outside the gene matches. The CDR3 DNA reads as TGTGCCAGCAGACCCGGGACAGGGGGCTACGGGGAGCAGTACTTC. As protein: CASRPGTGGYGEQYF.

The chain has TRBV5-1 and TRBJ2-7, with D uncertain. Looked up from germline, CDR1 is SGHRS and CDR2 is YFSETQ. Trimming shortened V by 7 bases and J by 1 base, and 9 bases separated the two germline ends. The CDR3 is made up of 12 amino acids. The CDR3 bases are TGCGCCAGCCGGGCGGAATCCTACGAGCAGTACTTC. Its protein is CASRAESYEQYF.

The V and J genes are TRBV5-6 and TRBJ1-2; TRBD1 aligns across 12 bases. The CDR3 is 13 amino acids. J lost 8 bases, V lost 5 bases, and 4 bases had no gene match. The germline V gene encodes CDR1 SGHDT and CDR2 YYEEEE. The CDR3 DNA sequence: TGTGCCAGCAGGACCGGGACAGGGGGCGGCTACACCTTC. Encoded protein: CASRTGTGGGYTF.

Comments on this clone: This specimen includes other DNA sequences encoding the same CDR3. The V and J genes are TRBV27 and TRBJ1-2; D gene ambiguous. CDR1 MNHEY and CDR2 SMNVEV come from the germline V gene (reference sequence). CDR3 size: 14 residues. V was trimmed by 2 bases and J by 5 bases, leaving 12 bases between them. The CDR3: CASSLVGSGYGYTF. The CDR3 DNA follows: TGTGCCAGCAGTTTAGTGGGAAGTGGGTATGGCTACACCTTC.

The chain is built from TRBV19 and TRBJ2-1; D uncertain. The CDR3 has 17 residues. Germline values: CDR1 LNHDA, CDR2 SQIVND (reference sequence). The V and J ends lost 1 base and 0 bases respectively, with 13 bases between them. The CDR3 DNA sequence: TGTGCCAGTAGTATAGCCCCTCGGACCGGCTCCTACAATGAGCAGTTCTTC. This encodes CASSIAPRTGSYNEQFF.

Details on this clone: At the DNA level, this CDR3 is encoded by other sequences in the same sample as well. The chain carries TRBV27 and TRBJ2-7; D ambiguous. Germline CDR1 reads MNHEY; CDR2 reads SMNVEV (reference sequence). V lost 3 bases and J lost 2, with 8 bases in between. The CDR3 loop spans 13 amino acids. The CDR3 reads CASSFSGTYEQYF. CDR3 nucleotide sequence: TGTGCCAGCAGTTTCTCCGGCACCTACGAGCAGTACTTC.

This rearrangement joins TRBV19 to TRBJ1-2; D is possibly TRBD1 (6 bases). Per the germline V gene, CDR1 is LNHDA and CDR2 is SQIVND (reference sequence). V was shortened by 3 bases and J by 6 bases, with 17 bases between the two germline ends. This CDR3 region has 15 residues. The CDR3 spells CASSMPQGIINGYTF. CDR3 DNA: TGTGCCAGTAGTATGCCCCAGGGGATTATAAATGGCTACACCTTC. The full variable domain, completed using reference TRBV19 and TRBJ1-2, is DGGITQSPKYLFRKEGQNVTLSCEQNLNHDAMYWYRQDPGQGLRLIYYSQIVNDFQKGDIAEGYSVSREKKESFPLTVTSAQKNPTAFYLCASSMPQGIINGYTFGSGTRLTVV.

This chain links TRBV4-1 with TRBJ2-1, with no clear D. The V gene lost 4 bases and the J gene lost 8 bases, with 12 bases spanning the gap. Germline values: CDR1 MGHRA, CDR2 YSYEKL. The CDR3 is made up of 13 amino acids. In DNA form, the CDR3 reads TGCGCCAGCAGCCCACCCCCTAGGGATGAGCAGTTCTTC. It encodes CASSPPPRDEQFF.

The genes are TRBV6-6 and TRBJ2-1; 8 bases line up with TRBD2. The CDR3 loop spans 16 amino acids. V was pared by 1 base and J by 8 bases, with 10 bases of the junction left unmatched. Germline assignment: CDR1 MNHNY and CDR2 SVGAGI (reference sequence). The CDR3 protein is CASSYWGTSKGDEQFF. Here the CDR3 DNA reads TGTGCCAGCAGTTACTGGGGGACTAGTAAGGGCGATGAGCAGTTCTTC.